The subject of this entry is one T cell receptor (beta chain). Some clones are missing from TCRdb's copy, which holds only in-frame ones; the method was immunoSEQ multiplex PCR. The sample gives around 54,000 clones, around nine tenths of which show up once; around 0.6% is in the top ten. This CDR3 is 11 amino acids long. Trimming pared 3 bases from V and 6 bases from J, leaving 5 bases between. CDR1 and CDR2 (germline): DFQATT, SNEGSKA (reference sequence). The data derive from a study of T cell changes during pregnancy in multiple sclerosis. The origin of this receptor is a female donor in good health, enrolled as a control in a pregnancy study. Sequenced here: CD4+ T cells from peripheral blood mononuclear cells, sampled after pregnancy. The genes are TRBV20-1 and TRBJ2-2; D gene unclear. CDR3: CSASPAGELFF. The DNA for the CDR3 is TGCAGTGCTAGCCCCGCCGGGGAGCTGTTTTTT.